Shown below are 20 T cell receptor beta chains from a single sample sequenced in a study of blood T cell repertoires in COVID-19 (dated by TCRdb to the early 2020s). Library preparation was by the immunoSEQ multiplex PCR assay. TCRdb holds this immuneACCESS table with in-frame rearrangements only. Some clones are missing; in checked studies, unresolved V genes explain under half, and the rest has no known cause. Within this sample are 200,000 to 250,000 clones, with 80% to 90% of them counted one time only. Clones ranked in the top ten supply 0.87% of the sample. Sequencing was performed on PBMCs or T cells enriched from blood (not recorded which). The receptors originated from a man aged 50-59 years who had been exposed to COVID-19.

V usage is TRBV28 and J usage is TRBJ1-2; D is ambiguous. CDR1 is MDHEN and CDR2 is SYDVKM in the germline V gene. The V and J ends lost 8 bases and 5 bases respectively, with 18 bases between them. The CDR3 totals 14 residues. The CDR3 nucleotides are TGTGCCAGCTTTTTGGGAGCCGGCGGATATGGCTACACCTTC. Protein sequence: CASFLGAGGYGYTF.

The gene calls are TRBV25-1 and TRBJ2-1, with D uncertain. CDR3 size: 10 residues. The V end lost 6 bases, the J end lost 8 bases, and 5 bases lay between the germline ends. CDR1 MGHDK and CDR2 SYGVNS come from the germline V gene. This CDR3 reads CASRRDEQFF. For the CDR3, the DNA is TGTGCCAGCAGAAGAGATGAGCAGTTCTTC.

The CDR3 DNA is TGTGCCTGGGGGACAGCCGAGAACACCGGGGAGCTGTTTTTT. This translates into CAWGTAENTGELFF. This chain connects TRBV30 to TRBJ2-2, with 7 bases that match TRBD1. Germline-derived CDR1 and CDR2 are GTSNPN and SVGIG (reference sequence). The V gene end was trimmed by 5 bases and the J gene end by 1 base; junction bases not matched to a gene: 4. This CDR3 region has 14 residues.

This CDR3 is CASRDQGSGELFF. The CDR3 DNA reads TGTGCCAGCAGGGATCAGGGGTCCGGGGAGCTGTTTTTT. This sequence joins TRBV2 and TRBJ2-2; TRBD1 might be the D (6 bases). The V and J ends lost 6 bases and 6 bases respectively, with 11 bases between them. Germline V lookup: CDR1 SNHLY, CDR2 FYNNEI. The CDR3 is 13 residues long.

CDR3 protein: CASSWDRVVNAYNEQFF. The CDR3 nucleotides read TGTGCCAGCAGCTGGGACAGGGTTGTAAACGCCTACAATGAGCAGTTCTTC. The V gene is TRBV5-6, the J gene TRBJ2-1, with TRBD1 matching over 9 bases. The ends lost 3 bases at V and 2 bases at J; junction bases unmatched: 9. Looked up from germline, CDR1 is SGHDT and CDR2 is YYEEEE. This CDR3 comprises 17 residues.

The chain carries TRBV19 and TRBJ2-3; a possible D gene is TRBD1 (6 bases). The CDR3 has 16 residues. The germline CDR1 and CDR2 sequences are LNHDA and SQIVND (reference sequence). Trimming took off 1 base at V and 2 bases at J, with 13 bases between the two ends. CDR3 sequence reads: CASSIGWQGNTDTQYF. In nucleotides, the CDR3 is TGTGCCAGTAGTATAGGTTGGCAGGGGAACACAGATACGCAGTATTTT.

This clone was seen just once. This CDR3 is CASSELANYEQYV. Written as DNA, the CDR3 is TGTGCCAGCAGCGAACTAGCGAACTACGAGCAGTACGTC. The V gene is TRBV21-1, the J gene TRBJ2-7; no DNA check was done on the table's D call, TRBD2. TRBV21-1 represents a pseudogene. The CDR3 contains 13 residues.

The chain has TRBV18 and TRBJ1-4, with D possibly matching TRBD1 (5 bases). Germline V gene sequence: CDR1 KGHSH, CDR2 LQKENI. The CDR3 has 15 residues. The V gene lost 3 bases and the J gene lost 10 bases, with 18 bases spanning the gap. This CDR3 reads CASSPQGSVRGKLFF. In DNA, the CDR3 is TGTGCCAGCTCACCGCAGGGTTCGGTAAGGGGAAAACTGTTTTTT.

DNA for the CDR3: TGTGCCAGCTCACCACCGTCGGGGACAGGGATCGGGGAGCTGTTTTTT. Its protein is CASSPPSGTGIGELFF. The chain couples TRBV18 to TRBJ2-2, with TRBD1 matching over 9 bases. Per germline, CDR1 KGHSH and CDR2 LQKENI. Trimming removed 0 bases from V and 7 bases from J; junction bases left unmatched: 6. The length of the CDR3 is 16 residues.

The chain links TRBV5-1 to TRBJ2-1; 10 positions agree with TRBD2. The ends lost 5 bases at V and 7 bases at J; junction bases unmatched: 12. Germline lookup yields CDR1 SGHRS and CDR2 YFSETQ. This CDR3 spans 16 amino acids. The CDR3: CASRRTFSGRNNEQFF. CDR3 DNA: TGCGCCAGCAGGCGAACCTTTAGCGGGAGGAATAATGAGCAGTTCTTC.

CDR3 bases: TGTGCCAGCAAGGTCGGGGGGGCTTCTGAAGCTTTCTTT. It is translated as CASKVGGASEAFF. The chain joins TRBV7-2 to TRBJ1-1; maybe TRBD1 (6 bases). Trimming took off 7 bases at V and 6 bases at J, with 15 bases between the two ends. Germline CDR1 reads SGHTA; CDR2 reads FQGNSA. This CDR3 is built from 13 residues.

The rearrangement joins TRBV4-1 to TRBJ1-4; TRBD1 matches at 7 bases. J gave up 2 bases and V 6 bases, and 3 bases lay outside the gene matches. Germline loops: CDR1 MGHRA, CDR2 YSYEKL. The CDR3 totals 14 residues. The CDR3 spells CASRQQGTNEKLFF. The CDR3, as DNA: TGCGCCAGCAGACAACAGGGGACTAATGAAAAACTGTTTTTT.

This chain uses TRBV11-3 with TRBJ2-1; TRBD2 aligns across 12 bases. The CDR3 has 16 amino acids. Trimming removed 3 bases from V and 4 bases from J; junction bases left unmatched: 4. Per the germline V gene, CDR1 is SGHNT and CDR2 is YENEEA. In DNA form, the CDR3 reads TGTGCCAGCAGCTTTGAGGGACTAGCGGGTTACAATGAGCAGTTCTTC. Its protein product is CASSFEGLAGYNEQFF. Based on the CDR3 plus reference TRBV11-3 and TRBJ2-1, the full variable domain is EAGVVQSPRYKIIEKKQPVAFWCNPISGHNTLYWYLQNLGQGPELLIRYENEEAVDDSQLPKDRFSAERLKGVDSTLKIQPAELGDSAVYLCASSFEGLAGYNEQFFGPGTRLTVL.

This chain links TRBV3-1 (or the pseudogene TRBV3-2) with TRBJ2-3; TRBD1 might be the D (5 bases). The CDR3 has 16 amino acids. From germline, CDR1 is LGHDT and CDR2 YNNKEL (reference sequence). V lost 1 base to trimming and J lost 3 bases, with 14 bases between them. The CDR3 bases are TGTGCCAGCAGCCAAGGCAGGGTTTTTAGGACAGATACGCAGTATTTT. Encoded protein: CASSQGRVFRTDTQYF.

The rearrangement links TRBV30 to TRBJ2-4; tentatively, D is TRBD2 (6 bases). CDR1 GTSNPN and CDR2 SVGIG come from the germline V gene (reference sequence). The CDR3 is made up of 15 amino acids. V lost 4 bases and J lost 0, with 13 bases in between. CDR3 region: CAWNLGGLAKNIQYF. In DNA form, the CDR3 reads TGTGCCTGGAATCTTGGAGGGTTAGCCAAAAACATTCAGTACTTC.

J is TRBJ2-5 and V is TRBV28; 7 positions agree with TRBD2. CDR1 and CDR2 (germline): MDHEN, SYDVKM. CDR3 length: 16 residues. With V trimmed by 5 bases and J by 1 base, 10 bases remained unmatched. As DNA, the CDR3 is TGTGCCAGCAGTCCACAACGGACTAGTGGCCAAGAGACCCAGTACTTC. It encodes CASSPQRTSGQETQYF.

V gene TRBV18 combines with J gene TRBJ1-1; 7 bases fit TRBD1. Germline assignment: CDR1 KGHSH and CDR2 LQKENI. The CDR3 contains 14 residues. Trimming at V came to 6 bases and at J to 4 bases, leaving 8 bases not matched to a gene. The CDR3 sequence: CASSRDSGTTEAFF. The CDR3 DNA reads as TGTGCCAGCTCCCGGGACAGTGGAACCACTGAAGCTTTCTTT.

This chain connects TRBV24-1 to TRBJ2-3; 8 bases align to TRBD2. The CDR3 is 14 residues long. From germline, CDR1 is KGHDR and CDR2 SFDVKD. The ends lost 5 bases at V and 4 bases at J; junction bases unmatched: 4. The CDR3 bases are TGTGCCACCAGTGTCTCGGGAGGGCCAGATACGCAGTATTTT. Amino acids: CATSVSGGPDTQYF.

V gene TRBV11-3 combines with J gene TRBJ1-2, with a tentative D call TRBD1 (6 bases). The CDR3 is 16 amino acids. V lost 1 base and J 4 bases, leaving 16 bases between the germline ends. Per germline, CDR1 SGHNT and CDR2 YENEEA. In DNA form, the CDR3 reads TGTGCCAGCAGCTTAGGTCAGGGGTCCTTCACCTATGGCTACACCTTC. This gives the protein CASSLGQGSFTYGYTF. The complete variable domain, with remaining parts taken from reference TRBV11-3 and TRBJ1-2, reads EAGVVQSPRYKIIEKKQPVAFWCNPISGHNTLYWYLQNLGQGPELLIRYENEEAVDDSQLPKDRFSAERLKGVDSTLKIQPAELGDSAVYLCASSLGQGSFTYGYTFGSGTRLTVV.

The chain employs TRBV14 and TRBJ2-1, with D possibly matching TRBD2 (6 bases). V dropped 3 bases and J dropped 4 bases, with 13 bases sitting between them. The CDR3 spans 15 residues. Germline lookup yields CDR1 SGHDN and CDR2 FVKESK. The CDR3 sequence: CASSQWTTTYNEQFF. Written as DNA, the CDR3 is TGTGCCAGCAGCCAGTGGACTACCACTTACAATGAGCAGTTCTTC.